A single sample is the source of the 14 T cell receptor beta chains below, sequenced in a study of T cells after yellow fever vaccination. Each CDR3 protein gets one entry after TCRdb re-called the 5' RACE reads with MiXCR. The profile shows 300,000 or so distinct CDR3 sequences, about 10% of them singletons. Here the sequenced sample was CD4+ T cells sorted from PBMCs, taken 5 days after the yellow fever booster vaccination. The receptor set was obtained from a man aged 18 to 30 who received the YFV17D yellow fever vaccine.

This clonotype was detected a few times. The genes are TRBV24-1 and TRBJ2-3; 10 positions match TRBD1. The CDR3 is made up of 13 amino acids. Per the germline V gene, CDR1 is KGHDR and CDR2 is SFDVKD. J was trimmed by 4 bases and V by 9 bases; bases with no gene match: 3. The CDR3 DNA reads TGTGCCACCCTCGACAGGGGGCCAGATACGCAGTATTTT. Its protein product is CATLDRGPDTQYF.

V and J are TRBV28 and TRBJ2-1; D is ambiguous. CDR1 and CDR2 (germline): MDHEN, SYDVKM. CDR3 size: 11 residues. The V and J ends lost 6 bases and 5 bases respectively, with 5 bases between them. The CDR3 is CASRGHNEQFF. The CDR3 DNA reads TGTGCCAGCAGGGGCCACAATGAGCAGTTCTTC. Full variable domain (outside the CDR3, taken from reference TRBV28 and TRBJ2-1): DVKVTQSSRYLVKRTGEKVFLECVQDMDHENMFWYRQDPGLGLRLIYFSYDVKMKEKGDIPEGYSVSREKKERFSLILESASTNQTSMYLCASRGHNEQFFGPGTRLTVL.

This clonotype was counted only a few times. V is TRBV5-6 and J is TRBJ2-3, with D perhaps given as TRBD1 or TRBD2 (6 bases each). V was cut by 2 bases and J by 5 bases, with 12 bases left in between. CDR1 SGHDT and CDR2 YYEEEE come from the germline V gene. The length of the CDR3 is 14 residues. As DNA, the CDR3 is TGTGCCAGCAGCTTTGGAGGGGGGAAAGATACGCAGTATTTT. As protein: CASSFGGGKDTQYF.

This clonotype was observed a few times. The CDR3 loop reads CSARGTGGLGEAFF. The CDR3 DNA reads as TGCAGTGCTAGGGGGACAGGGGGGCTAGGTGAAGCTTTCTTT. This sequence joins TRBV20-1 and TRBJ1-1, with 11 nucleotides matching TRBD1. The CDR3 runs 14 residues. Unmatched junction bases numbered 7, after V lost 3 bases and J lost 7 bases. Per germline, CDR1 DFQATT and CDR2 SNEGSKA (reference sequence).

This chain joins TRBV10-3 and TRBJ1-4, with D maybe TRBD1 (5 bases). This CDR3 region has 16 residues. Deletions cut 0 bases from V and 8 bases from J, with 16 bases between. Germline V gene data show CDR1 as ENHRY and CDR2 as SYGVKD. CDR3 sequence reads: CAISESTGTYLEKLFF. For the CDR3, the DNA is TGTGCCATCAGTGAGTCTACTGGGACGTACTTGGAAAAACTGTTTTTT.

The J gene is TRBJ2-5, the V gene TRBV11-2; a possible D gene is TRBD2 (5 bases). Germline V gene data show CDR1 as SGHAT and CDR2 as FQNNGV. The CDR3 totals 14 residues. V was pared by 5 bases and J by 4 bases, with 14 bases between. CDR3 sequence: CASSPRGGPETQYF. In nucleotides, the CDR3 is TGTGCCAGCAGCCCGCGCGGAGGTCCAGAGACCCAGTACTTC.

The chain couples TRBV9 to TRBJ1-1, with 9 bases fitting TRBD1. J gave up 3 bases and V 1 base, and 4 bases lay outside the gene matches. This CDR3 is built from 15 residues. Germline V lookup: CDR1 SGDLS, CDR2 YYNGEE. The CDR3 sequence is CASSVTGGVDTEAFF. The CDR3 bases are TGTGCCAGCAGCGTAACAGGGGGCGTTGACACTGAAGCTTTCTTT.

This clonotype has a handful of counts. The V gene is TRBV6-5, the J gene TRBJ1-3; the D is unclear. Trimming removed 5 bases from V and 7 bases from J, with 12 bases in between. Germline V CDR1 and CDR2: MNHEY, SVGAGI. The CDR3 sequence is 13 residues long. CDR3: CASSPGLWNTIYF. DNA of the CDR3: TGTGCCAGCAGTCCTGGGCTCTGGAACACCATATATTTT.

In this sample, this clonotype turned up a few times. V usage is TRBV4-1 and J usage is TRBJ1-2, with a possible D match to TRBD1 (6 bases). V lost 4 bases and J 5 bases, leaving 20 bases between the germline ends. Looked up from germline, CDR1 is MGHRA and CDR2 is YSYEKL. This CDR3 region has 16 residues. CDR3 in DNA: TGCGCCAGCAGCCTTCCCGGGGGGGCTCCAGGGTATGGCTACACCTTC. Translated: CASSLPGGAPGYGYTF.

The chain recombines TRBV4-3 with TRBJ2-7, with D uncertain. The V gene's germline CDR1 is LGHNA and CDR2 YSLEER. The CDR3 runs 12 residues. Trimming cost V 0 bases and J 6 bases, with 6 bases left between them. The CDR3 coding sequence is TGCGCCAGCAGCCAAGATAGGGCCGAGCAGTACTTC. It yields the protein CASSQDRAEQYF.

The V and J genes are TRBV7-2 and TRBJ1-4; D call uncertain. CDR3 length equals 13 residues. Trimming pared 2 bases from V and 8 bases from J, leaving 9 bases between. Germline CDR1 SGHTA, CDR2 FQGNSA. The CDR3 sequence is CASSLLFGEKLFF. CDR3 nucleotide sequence: TGTGCCAGCAGCTTACTCTTTGGGGAAAAACTGTTTTTT.

This clonotype was seen a few times. The genes are TRBV11-2 and TRBJ2-3; D remains unclear. The V end lost 1 base, the J end lost 4 bases, and 9 bases lay between the germline ends. The germline CDR1 and CDR2 sequences are SGHAT and FQNNGV. This CDR3 region has 14 residues. DNA of the CDR3: TGTGCCAGCAGCTTAGTAGTAGGAGCAGATACGCAGTATTTT. Its translation: CASSLVVGADTQYF.

V is TRBV5-1 and J is TRBJ2-3; possibly TRBD1 for D (6 bases). Trimming removed 1 base from V and 0 bases from J, with 18 bases in between. Germline V gives CDR1 SGHRS, CDR2 YFSETQ. The CDR3 totals 18 residues. The CDR3 DNA follows: TGCGCCAGCAGCTTGTTCGGTCCTCACAGGGCTAGCACAGATACGCAGTATTTT. Its protein is CASSLFGPHRASTDTQYF.

This clonotype appeared a few times. This rearrangement joins TRBV7-2 to TRBJ2-7, with 8 bases lining up with TRBD1. The CDR3 loop spans 13 amino acids. The germline V gene has CDR1 SGHTA and CDR2 FQGNSA. The ends lost 3 bases at V and 7 bases at J; junction bases unmatched: 5. CDR3 in DNA: TGTGCCAGCAGCTTGCAGGGGGCGTCGGAGCAGTACGTC. Residues: CASSLQGASEQYV.